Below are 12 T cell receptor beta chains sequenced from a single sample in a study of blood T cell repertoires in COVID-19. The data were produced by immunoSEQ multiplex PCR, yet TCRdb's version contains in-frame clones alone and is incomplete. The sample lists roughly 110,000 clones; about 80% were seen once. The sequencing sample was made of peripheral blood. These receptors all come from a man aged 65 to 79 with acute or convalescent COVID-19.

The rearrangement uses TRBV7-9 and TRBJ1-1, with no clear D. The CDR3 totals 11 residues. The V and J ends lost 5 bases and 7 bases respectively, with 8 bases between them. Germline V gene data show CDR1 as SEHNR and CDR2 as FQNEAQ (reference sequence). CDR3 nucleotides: TGTGCCAGCAGCGCCAGGCTTGAAGCTTTCTTT. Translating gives CASSARLEAFF.

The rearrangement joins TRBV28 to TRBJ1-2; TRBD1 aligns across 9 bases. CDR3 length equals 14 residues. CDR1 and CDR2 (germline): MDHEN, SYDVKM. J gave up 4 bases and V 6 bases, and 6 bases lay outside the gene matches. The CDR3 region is CASSTGGTGYGYTF. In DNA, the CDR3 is TGTGCCAGCAGCACAGGGGGCACGGGCTATGGCTACACCTTC.

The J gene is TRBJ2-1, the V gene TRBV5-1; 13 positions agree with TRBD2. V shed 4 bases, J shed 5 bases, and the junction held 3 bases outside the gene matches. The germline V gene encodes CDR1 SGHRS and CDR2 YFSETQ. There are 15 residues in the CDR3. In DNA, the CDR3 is TGCGCCAGCAGCGGGACTAGCGGGGTTGACAATGAGCAGTTCTTC. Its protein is CASSGTSGVDNEQFF.

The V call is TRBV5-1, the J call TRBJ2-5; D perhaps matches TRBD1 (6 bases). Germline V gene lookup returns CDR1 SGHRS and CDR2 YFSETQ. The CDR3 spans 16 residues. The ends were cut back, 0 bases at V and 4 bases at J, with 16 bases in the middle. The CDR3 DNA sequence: TGCGCCAGCAGCTTGGCAGGGGATCATTTCGTAGAGACCCAGTACTTC. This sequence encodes CASSLAGDHFVETQYF.

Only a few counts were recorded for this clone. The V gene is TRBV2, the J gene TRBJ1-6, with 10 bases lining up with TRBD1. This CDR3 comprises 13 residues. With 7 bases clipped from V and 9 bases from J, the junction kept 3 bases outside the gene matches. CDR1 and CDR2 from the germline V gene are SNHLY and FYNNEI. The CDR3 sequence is CASTRDRGSPLHF. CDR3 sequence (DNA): TGTGCCAGCACCCGGGACAGGGGTTCACCCCTCCACTTT. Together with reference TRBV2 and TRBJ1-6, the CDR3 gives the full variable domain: EPEVTQTPSHQVTQMGQEVILRCVPISNHLYFYWYRQILGQKVEFLVSFYNNEISEKSEIFDDQFSVERPDGSNFTLKIRSTKLEDSAMYFCASTRDRGSPLHFGNGTRLTVT.

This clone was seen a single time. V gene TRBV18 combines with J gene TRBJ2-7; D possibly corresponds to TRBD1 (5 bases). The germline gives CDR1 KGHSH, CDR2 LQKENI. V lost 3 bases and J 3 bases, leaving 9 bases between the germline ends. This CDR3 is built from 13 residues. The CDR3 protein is CASSPTGNYEQYF. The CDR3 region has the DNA TGTGCCAGCTCACCTACAGGAAACTACGAGCAGTACTTC.

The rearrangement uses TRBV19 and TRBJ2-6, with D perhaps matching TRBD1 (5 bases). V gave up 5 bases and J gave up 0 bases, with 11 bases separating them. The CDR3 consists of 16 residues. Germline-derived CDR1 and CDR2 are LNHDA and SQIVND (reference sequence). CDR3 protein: CASSQRQSSGANVLTF. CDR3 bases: TGTGCCAGTAGTCAAAGACAGAGCTCTGGGGCCAACGTCCTGACTTTC.

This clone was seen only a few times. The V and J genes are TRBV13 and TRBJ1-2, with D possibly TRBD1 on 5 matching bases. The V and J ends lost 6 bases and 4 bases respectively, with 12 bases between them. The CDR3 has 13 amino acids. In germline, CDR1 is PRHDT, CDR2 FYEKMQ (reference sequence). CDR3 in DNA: TGTGCCAGCAGGCCTCAGGGTCCCTATGGCTACACCTTC. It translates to CASRPQGPYGYTF.

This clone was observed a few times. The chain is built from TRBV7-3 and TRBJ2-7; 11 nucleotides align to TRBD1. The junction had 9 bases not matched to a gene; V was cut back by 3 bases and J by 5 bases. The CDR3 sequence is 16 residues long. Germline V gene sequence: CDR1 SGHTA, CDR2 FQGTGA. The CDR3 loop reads CASSFKGGQGDHEQYF. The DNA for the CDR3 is TGTGCCAGCAGCTTCAAAGGGGGACAGGGGGACCACGAGCAGTACTTC.

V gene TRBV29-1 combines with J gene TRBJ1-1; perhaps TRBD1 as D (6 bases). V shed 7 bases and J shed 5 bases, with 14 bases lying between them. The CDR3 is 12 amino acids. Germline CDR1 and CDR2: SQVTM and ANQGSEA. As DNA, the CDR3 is TGCAGCGCAACACAGGGATTTACTGAAGCTTTCTTT. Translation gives CSATQGFTEAFF.

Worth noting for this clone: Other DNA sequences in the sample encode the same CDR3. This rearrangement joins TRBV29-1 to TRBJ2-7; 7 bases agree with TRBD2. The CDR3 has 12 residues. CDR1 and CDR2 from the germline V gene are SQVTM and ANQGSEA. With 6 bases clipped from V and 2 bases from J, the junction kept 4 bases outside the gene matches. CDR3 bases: TGCAGCGTAGGCGGGGGAGCCTACGAGCAGTACTTC. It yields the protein CSVGGGAYEQYF.

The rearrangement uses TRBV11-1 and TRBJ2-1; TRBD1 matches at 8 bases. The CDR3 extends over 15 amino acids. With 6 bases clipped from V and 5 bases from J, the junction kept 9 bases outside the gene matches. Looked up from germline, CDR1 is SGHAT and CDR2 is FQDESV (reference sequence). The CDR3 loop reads CASRYDRGINNEQFF. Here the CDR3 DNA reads TGTGCCAGCAGGTACGACAGGGGCATCAACAATGAGCAGTTCTTC.